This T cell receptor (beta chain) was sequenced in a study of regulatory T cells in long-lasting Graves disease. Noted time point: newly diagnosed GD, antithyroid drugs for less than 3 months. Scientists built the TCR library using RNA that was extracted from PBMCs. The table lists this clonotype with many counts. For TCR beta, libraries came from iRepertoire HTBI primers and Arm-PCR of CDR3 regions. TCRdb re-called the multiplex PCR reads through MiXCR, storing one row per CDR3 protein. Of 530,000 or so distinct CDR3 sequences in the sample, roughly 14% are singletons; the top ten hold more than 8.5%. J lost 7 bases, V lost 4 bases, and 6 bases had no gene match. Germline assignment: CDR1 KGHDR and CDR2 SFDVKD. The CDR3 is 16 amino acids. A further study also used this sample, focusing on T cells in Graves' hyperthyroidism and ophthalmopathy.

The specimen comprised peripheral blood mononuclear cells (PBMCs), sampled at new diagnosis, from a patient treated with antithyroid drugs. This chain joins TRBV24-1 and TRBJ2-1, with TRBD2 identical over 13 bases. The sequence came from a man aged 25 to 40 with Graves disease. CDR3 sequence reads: CATSDRTSGSLNEQFF. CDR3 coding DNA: TGTGCCACCAGTGACCGGACTAGCGGGAGTCTGAATGAGCAGTTCTTC.